Listed below are T cell receptor beta chains from one sample, sequenced in a study of cytomegalovirus exposure and HLA in healthy donors. Profiled with immunoSEQ multiplex PCR; TCRdb holds only in-frame clones, not every one. The data contain about 160,000 clones, 60% to 80% of them singletons. What was sequenced was PBMCs. Receptor source: a woman aged 45 to 65 in good health and CMV-seropositive. The CDR3 runs from the conserved cysteine through the conserved F or W. D genes are given only for firm matches. The size field is filled for only some rows; it gives once, few, many or a size class.

d_call: TRBD1; v_call: TRBV6-1; clone_size: once; j_call: TRBJ1-2; cdr3_aa: CASSEDVYGTGKNYGYTF; cdr3_nt: TGTGCCAGCAGTGAAGATGTATATGGGACAGGGAAAAACTATGGCTACACCTTC
d_call: .; v_call: TRBV19; clone_size: .; j_call: TRBJ1-2; cdr3_aa: CASSAGSAVNYGYTF; cdr3_nt: TGTGCCAGTAGTGCTGGTAGTGCCGTTAACTATGGCTACACCTTC
d_call: TRBD2; v_call: TRBV7-2; clone_size: .; j_call: TRBJ2-7; cdr3_aa: CASSSLRPGLAGLTYEQYF; cdr3_nt: TGTGCCAGCAGCTCACTCCGACCGGGACTAGCGGGACTTACCTACGAGCAGTACTTC
d_call: TRBD2; v_call: TRBV29-1; clone_size: .; j_call: TRBJ2-2; cdr3_aa: CSVEGGGTNTGELFF; cdr3_nt: TGCAGCGTTGAGGGCGGGGGTACGAACACCGGGGAGCTGTTTTTT
d_call: .; v_call: TRBV9; clone_size: .; j_call: TRBJ2-3; cdr3_aa: CASSVGSSVPTDTQYF; cdr3_nt: TGTGCCAGCAGCGTAGGTTCCAGCGTGCCCACAGATACGCAGTATTTT
d_call: TRBD1; v_call: TRBV18; clone_size: .; j_call: TRBJ1-6; cdr3_aa: CASSNRGQGDTPLHF; cdr3_nt: TGTGCCAGCTCAAATCGGGGACAGGGGGATACACCCCTCCACTTT
d_call: TRBD1; v_call: TRBV9; clone_size: .; j_call: TRBJ2-1; cdr3_aa: CASSGTGAPLDEQFF; cdr3_nt: TGTGCCAGCAGCGGAACAGGGGCCCCGCTTGATGAGCAGTTCTTC
d_call: TRBD1; v_call: TRBV19; clone_size: .; j_call: TRBJ2-7; cdr3_aa: CASSDRGSYEQYF; cdr3_nt: TGTGCCAGTTCTGACAGGGGCTCCTACGAGCAGTACTTC
d_call: .; v_call: TRBV5-1; clone_size: .; j_call: TRBJ2-3; cdr3_aa: CASSTTGGGTDTQYF; cdr3_nt: TGTGCCAGCAGCACTACAGGAGGGGGCACAGATACGCAGTATTTT
d_call: TRBD1; v_call: TRBV5-1; clone_size: .; j_call: TRBJ1-6; cdr3_aa: CASRGTGENSPLHF; cdr3_nt: TGCGCCAGCAGAGGTACAGGGGAAAATTCACCCCTCCACTTT
d_call: .; v_call: TRBV19; clone_size: .; j_call: TRBJ2-2; cdr3_aa: CATRISVGGELFF; cdr3_nt: TGTGCCACCCGGATAAGCGTGGGCGGGGAGCTGTTTTTT
d_call: .; v_call: TRBV28; clone_size: .; j_call: TRBJ1-1; cdr3_aa: CASLRGGRSTEAFF; cdr3_nt: TGTGCCAGCCTACGTGGGGGCAGGAGCACTGAAGCTTTCTTT
d_call: .; v_call: TRBV30; clone_size: .; j_call: TRBJ1-2; cdr3_aa: CAWSVRMFGGRYYGYTF; cdr3_nt: TGTGCCTGGAGTGTAAGGATGTTTGGGGGCCGGTACTATGGCTACACCTTC
d_call: TRBD2; v_call: TRBV14; clone_size: .; j_call: TRBJ2-1; cdr3_aa: CASSRRTSGFYYNEQFF; cdr3_nt: TGTGCCAGCAGCCGGAGGACTAGCGGGTTTTACTACAATGAGCAGTTCTTC
d_call: .; v_call: TRBV7-2; clone_size: .; j_call: TRBJ1-1; cdr3_aa: CASSLGATIQLAGAEAFF; cdr3_nt: TGTGCCAGCAGCTTAGGGGCCACGATTCAACTCGCAGGCGCTGAAGCTTTCTTT
d_call: .; v_call: TRBV6-1; clone_size: few; j_call: TRBJ1-1; cdr3_aa: CASSEEAGLTEAFF; cdr3_nt: TGTGCCAGCAGTGAGGAAGCAGGGTTGACTGAAGCTTTCTTT
d_call: .; v_call: TRBV4-1; clone_size: .; j_call: TRBJ1-1; cdr3_aa: CASSQTNTEAFF; cdr3_nt: TGCGCCAGCAGCCAGACAAACACTGAAGCTTTCTTT
d_call: TRBD2; v_call: TRBV7-8; clone_size: .; j_call: TRBJ2-1; cdr3_aa: CASSLEASGRGYEQFF; cdr3_nt: TGTGCCAGCAGCTTAGAGGCTAGCGGGAGAGGGTATGAGCAGTTCTTC
d_call: TRBD1; v_call: TRBV4-1; clone_size: .; j_call: TRBJ2-1; cdr3_aa: CASSLPRDSRNNEQFF; cdr3_nt: TGCGCCAGCAGCCTTCCTCGGGACAGCAGAAACAATGAGCAGTTCTTC
d_call: TRBD1; v_call: TRBV2; clone_size: .; j_call: TRBJ2-2; cdr3_aa: CASSYGPPGQGRSGELFF; cdr3_nt: TGTGCCAGCAGTTATGGGCCGCCGGGACAGGGCAGATCCGGGGAGCTGTTTTTT
d_call: .; v_call: TRBV4-1; clone_size: .; j_call: TRBJ1-2; cdr3_aa: CASSFPGLSYGYTF; cdr3_nt: TGCGCCAGCAGCTTCCCGGGACTCAGCTATGGCTACACCTTC
d_call: .; v_call: TRBV2; clone_size: .; j_call: TRBJ1-1; cdr3_aa: CASTQGPRGGAFF; cdr3_nt: TGTGCCAGCACCCAGGGCCCTAGAGGGGGAGCTTTCTTT
d_call: TRBD1; v_call: TRBV9; clone_size: .; j_call: TRBJ1-2; cdr3_aa: CASSDRGPGGYTF; cdr3_nt: TGTGCCAGCAGCGACAGGGGCCCCGGTGGCTACACCTTC
d_call: TRBD2; v_call: TRBV5-1; clone_size: .; j_call: TRBJ2-3; cdr3_aa: CASSPKTSEEDTQYF; cdr3_nt: TGCGCCAGCAGCCCAAAGACTAGCGAAGAGGATACGCAGTATTTT
d_call: .; v_call: TRBV29-1; clone_size: .; j_call: TRBJ1-1; cdr3_aa: CSVAENTEAFF; cdr3_nt: TGCAGCGTGGCAGAGAACACTGAAGCTTTCTTT
d_call: TRBD2; v_call: TRBV29-1; clone_size: .; j_call: TRBJ2-5; cdr3_aa: CSVGTSGTSQYF; cdr3_nt: TGCAGCGTTGGGACTAGCGGGACATCCCAGTACTTC
d_call: .; v_call: TRBV2; clone_size: .; j_call: TRBJ2-2; cdr3_aa: CASILSRTNTGELFF; cdr3_nt: TGTGCCAGCATACTTAGCCGAACGAACACCGGGGAGCTGTTTTTT
d_call: TRBD2; v_call: TRBV7-6; clone_size: once; j_call: TRBJ2-1; cdr3_aa: CASSSSGRAGNEQFF; cdr3_nt: TGTGCCAGCAGCTCTAGCGGGAGGGCTGGCAATGAGCAGTTCTTC
d_call: .; v_call: TRBV9; clone_size: .; j_call: TRBJ1-1; cdr3_aa: CASSGGRATEAFF; cdr3_nt: TGTGCCAGCAGCGGGGGCCGGGCCACTGAAGCTTTCTTT
d_call: TRBD1; v_call: TRBV7-9; clone_size: .; j_call: TRBJ2-3; cdr3_aa: CASSADRVVSTDTQYF; cdr3_nt: TGTGCCAGCAGCGCCGACAGGGTGGTCAGCACAGATACGCAGTATTTT
d_call: .; v_call: TRBV15; clone_size: .; j_call: TRBJ1-2; cdr3_aa: CATSRDRQAVGYTF; cdr3_nt: TGTGCCACCAGCAGAGACAGACAGGCCGTCGGCTACACCTTC
d_call: TRBD2; v_call: TRBV2; clone_size: .; j_call: TRBJ2-2; cdr3_aa: CASKLAGSTGELFF; cdr3_nt: TGTGCCAGCAAGCTAGCGGGAAGCACCGGGGAGCTGTTTTTT
d_call: .; v_call: TRBV7-2; clone_size: .; j_call: TRBJ1-1; cdr3_aa: CASSRMWSGNTEAFF; cdr3_nt: TGTGCCAGCAGCCGAATGTGGAGTGGGAACACTGAAGCTTTCTTT
d_call: .; v_call: TRBV15; clone_size: .; j_call: TRBJ2-7; cdr3_aa: CATSRHSRGEQYF; cdr3_nt: TGTGCCACCAGCAGACATAGCAGGGGCGAGCAGTACTTC
d_call: .; v_call: TRBV5-4; clone_size: .; j_call: TRBJ1-5; cdr3_aa: CASSLVPDQPQHF; cdr3_nt: TGTGCCAGCAGCTTGGTACCGGATCAGCCCCAGCATTTT
d_call: TRBD2; v_call: TRBV19; clone_size: .; j_call: TRBJ2-2; cdr3_aa: CASSPRLAGGRSGELFF; cdr3_nt: TGTGCCAGTAGTCCCCGACTAGCGGGGGGGCGCAGCGGGGAGCTGTTTTTT
d_call: .; v_call: TRBV27; clone_size: .; j_call: TRBJ2-5; cdr3_aa: CASSFQGYDRETQYF; cdr3_nt: TGTGCCAGCAGTTTCCAGGGGTACGACAGGGAGACCCAGTACTTC
d_call: .; v_call: TRBV5-4; clone_size: .; j_call: TRBJ2-1; cdr3_aa: CASSLVSNEQFF; cdr3_nt: TGTGCCAGCAGCTTGGTTAGCAATGAGCAGTTCTTC
d_call: TRBD1; v_call: TRBV19; clone_size: once; j_call: TRBJ1-3; cdr3_aa: CASSTAGTGSGGSGNTIYF; cdr3_nt: TGTGCCAGTAGTACCGCCGGGACAGGGTCCGGGGGATCTGGAAACACCATATATTTT
d_call: TRBD2; v_call: TRBV7-8; clone_size: .; j_call: TRBJ2-1; cdr3_aa: CASRLTSGRTWGNEQFF; cdr3_nt: TGTGCCAGCAGGTTAACTAGCGGGAGGACCTGGGGAAATGAGCAGTTCTTC
d_call: .; v_call: TRBV15; clone_size: .; j_call: TRBJ1-5; cdr3_aa: CATSRARYSNQPQHF; cdr3_nt: TGTGCCACCAGCAGAGCCAGATATAGCAATCAGCCCCAGCATTTT